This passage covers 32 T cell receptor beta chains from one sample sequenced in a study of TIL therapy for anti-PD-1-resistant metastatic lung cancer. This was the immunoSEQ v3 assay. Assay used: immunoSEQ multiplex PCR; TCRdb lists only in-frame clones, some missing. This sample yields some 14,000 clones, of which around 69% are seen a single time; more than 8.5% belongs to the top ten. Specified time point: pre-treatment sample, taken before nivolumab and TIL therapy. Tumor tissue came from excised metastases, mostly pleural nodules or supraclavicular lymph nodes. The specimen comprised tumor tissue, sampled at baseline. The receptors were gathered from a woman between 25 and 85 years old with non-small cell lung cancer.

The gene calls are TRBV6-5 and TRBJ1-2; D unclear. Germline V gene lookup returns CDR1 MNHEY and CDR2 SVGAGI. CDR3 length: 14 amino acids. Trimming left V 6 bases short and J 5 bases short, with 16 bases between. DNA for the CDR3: TGTGCCAGCAGCGAACAGTGGAGCGATTATGGCTACACCTTC. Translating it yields CASSEQWSDYGYTF.

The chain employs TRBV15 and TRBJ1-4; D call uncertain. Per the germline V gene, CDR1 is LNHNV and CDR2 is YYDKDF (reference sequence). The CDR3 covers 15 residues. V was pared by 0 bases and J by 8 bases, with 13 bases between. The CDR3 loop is CATSRDRVGGEKLFF. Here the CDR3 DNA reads TGTGCCACCAGCAGAGATCGGGTCGGCGGAGAAAAACTGTTTTTT.

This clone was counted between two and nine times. The CDR3 here is CASSQDKAYEQYF. CDR3 nucleotides: TGTGCCAGCAGCCAAGATAAGGCCTACGAGCAGTACTTC. The genes are TRBV4-2 and TRBJ2-7; D not certain. Trimming took off 0 bases at V and 2 bases at J, with 5 bases between the two ends. Germline CDR1 and CDR2: LGHNA and YNFKEQ. The CDR3 runs 13 residues.

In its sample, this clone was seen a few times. CDR3 residues: CASSLGLSRKYNSPLHF. Written as DNA, the CDR3 is TGTGCCAGCAGCTTAGGCCTGTCCAGGAAGTATAATTCACCCCTCCACTTT. The genes are TRBV13 and TRBJ1-6; no firm D call. The V and J ends lost 0 bases and 4 bases respectively, with 13 bases between them. This CDR3 contains 17 residues. CDR1 and CDR2 (germline): PRHDT, FYEKMQ (reference sequence). The full variable domain, in which reference TRBV13 and TRBJ1-6 provide the parts outside the CDR3, is AAGVIQSPRHLIKEKRETATLKCYPIPRHDTVYWYQQGPGQDPQFLISFYEKMQSDKGSIPDRFSAQQFSDYHSELNMSSLELGDSALYFCASSLGLSRKYNSPLHFGNGTRLTVT.

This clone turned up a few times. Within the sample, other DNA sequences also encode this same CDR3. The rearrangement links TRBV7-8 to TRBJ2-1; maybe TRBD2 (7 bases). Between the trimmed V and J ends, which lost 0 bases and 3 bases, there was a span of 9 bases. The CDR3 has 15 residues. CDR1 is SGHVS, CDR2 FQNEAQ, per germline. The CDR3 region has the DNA TGTGCCAGCAGCTTAGCGGGGGGGCGCTACAATGAGCAGTTCTTC. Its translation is CASSLAGGRYNEQFF.

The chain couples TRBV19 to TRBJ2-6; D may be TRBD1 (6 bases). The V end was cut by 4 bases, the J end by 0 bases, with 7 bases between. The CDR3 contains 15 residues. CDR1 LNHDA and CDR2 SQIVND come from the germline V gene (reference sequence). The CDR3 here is CASSSRGSGANVLTF. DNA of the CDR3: TGTGCCAGTAGTAGCAGGGGCTCTGGGGCCAACGTCCTGACTTTC.

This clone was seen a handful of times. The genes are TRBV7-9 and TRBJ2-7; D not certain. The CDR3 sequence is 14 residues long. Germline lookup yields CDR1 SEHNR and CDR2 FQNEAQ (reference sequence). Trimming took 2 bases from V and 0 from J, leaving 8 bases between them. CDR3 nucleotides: TGTGCCAGCAGCTTAAGCCAGCACTCCTACGAGCAGTACTTC. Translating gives CASSLSQHSYEQYF.

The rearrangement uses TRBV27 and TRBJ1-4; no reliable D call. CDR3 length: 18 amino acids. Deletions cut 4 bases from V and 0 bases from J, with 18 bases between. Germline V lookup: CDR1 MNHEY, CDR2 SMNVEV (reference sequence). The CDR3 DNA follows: TGTGCCAGCAGTTGTGGGTATGGGGAAGGGCCAACTAATGAAAAACTGTTTTTT. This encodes CASSCGYGEGPTNEKLFF.

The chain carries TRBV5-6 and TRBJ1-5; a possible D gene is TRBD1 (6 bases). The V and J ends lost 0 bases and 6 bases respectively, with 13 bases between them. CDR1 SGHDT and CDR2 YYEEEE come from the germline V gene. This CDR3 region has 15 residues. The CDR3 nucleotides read TGTGCCAGCAGCTTGGCTGGGGGCTTGGGTCAGCCCCAGCATTTT. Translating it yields CASSLAGGLGQPQHF.

CDR3 residues: CASSPGGTGDNEQFF. The CDR3 coding sequence is TGTGCCAGCAGTCCGGGGGGTACGGGAGACAATGAGCAGTTCTTC. The chain is built from TRBV2 and TRBJ2-1, with 7 bases identical to TRBD2. CDR3 length equals 15 residues. V gave up 5 bases and J gave up 5 bases; unmatched junction bases: 9. CDR1 is SNHLY and CDR2 is FYNNEI in the germline V gene.

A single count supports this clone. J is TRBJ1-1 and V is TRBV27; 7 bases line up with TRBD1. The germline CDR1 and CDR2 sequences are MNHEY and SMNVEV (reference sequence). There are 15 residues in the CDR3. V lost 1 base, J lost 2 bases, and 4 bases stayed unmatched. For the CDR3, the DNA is TGTGCCAGCAGTTTATACGACAGGGCCAACACTGAAGCTTTCTTT. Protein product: CASSLYDRANTEAFF.

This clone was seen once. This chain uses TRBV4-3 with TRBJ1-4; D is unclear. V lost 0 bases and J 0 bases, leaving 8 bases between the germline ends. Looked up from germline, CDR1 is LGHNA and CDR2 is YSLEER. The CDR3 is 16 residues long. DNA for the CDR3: TGCGCCAGCAGCCAAGACTTTTCGGCAACTAATGAAAAACTGTTTTTT. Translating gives CASSQDFSATNEKLFF.

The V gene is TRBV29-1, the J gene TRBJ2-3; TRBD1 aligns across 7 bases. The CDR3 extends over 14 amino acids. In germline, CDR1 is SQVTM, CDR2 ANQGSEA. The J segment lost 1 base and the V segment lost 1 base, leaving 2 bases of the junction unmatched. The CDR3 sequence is CSVEGGTGTDTQYF. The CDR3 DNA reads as TGCAGCGTTGAAGGAGGGACAGGCACAGATACGCAGTATTTT.

The CDR3 bases are TGTGCCAGCAGCTCGGGACAGGCGGAGTGGGATACGCAGTATTTT. This sequence encodes CASSSGQAEWDTQYF. This chain connects TRBV5-4 to TRBJ2-3; 8 bases agree with TRBD1. V was pared by 3 bases and J by 6 bases, with 9 bases of the junction left unmatched. Germline V CDR1 and CDR2: SGHNT, YYREEE (reference sequence). This CDR3 is 15 amino acids long.

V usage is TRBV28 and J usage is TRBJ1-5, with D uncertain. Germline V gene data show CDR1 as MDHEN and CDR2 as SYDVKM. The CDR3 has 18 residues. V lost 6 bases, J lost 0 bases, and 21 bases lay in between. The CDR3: CASRISFRTDYSNQPQHF. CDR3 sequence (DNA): TGTGCCAGCAGAATCTCCTTCCGGACGGACTATAGCAATCAGCCCCAGCATTTT.

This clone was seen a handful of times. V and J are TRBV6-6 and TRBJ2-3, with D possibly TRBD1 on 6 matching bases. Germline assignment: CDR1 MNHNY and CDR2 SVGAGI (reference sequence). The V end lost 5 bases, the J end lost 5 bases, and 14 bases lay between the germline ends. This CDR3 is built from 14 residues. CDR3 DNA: TGTGCCAGCAGTGGGGGAACAGGGATAGATACGCAGTATTTT. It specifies CASSGGTGIDTQYF.

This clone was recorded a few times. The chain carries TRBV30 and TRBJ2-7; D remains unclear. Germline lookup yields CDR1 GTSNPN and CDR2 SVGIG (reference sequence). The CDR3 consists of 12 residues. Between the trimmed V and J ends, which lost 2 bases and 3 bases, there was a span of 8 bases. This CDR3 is CAWSSSSYEQYF. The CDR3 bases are TGTGCCTGGAGTAGCAGCAGCTACGAGCAGTACTTC.

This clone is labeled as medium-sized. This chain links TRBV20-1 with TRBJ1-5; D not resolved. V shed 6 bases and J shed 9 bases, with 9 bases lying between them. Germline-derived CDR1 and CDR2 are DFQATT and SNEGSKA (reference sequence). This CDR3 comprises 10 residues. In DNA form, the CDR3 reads TGCAGTGCCAGGCCTTGGCCCCAGCATTTT. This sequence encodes CSARPWPQHF.

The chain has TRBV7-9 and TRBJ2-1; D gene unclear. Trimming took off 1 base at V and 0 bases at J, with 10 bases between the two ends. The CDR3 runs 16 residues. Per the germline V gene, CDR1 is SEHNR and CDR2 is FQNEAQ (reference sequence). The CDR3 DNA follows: TGTGCCAGCAGCTTAGGTGTAGCAAGCTCCTACAATGAGCAGTTCTTC. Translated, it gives CASSLGVASSYNEQFF.

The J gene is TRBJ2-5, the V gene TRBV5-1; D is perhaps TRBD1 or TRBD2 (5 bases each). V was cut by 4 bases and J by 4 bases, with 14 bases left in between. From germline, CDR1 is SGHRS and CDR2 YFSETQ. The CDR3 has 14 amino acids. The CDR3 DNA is TGCGCCAGCAGCGCCTCCGGGGCCTCAGAGACCCAGTACTTC. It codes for CASSASGASETQYF.

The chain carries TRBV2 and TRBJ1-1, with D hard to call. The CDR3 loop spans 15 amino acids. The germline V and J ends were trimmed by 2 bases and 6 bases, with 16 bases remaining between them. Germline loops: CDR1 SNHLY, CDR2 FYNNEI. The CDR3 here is CASSETPISEAEAFF. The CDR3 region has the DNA TGTGCCAGCAGTGAAACCCCGATTTCAGAAGCTGAAGCTTTCTTT.

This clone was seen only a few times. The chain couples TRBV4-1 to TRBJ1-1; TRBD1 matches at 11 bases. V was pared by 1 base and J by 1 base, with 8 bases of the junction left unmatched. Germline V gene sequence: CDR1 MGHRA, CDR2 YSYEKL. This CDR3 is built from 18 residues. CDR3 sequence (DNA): TGCGCCAGCAGCCAAGGCTACGGGACAGGGGGGACGAACACTGAAGCTTTCTTT. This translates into CASSQGYGTGGTNTEAFF.

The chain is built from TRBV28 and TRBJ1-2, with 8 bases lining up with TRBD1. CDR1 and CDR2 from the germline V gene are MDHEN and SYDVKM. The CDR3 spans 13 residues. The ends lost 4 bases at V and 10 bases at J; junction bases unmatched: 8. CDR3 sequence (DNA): TGTGCCAGCAGTTACTCCAGGGGGCGTTACTACACCTTC. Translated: CASSYSRGRYYTF.

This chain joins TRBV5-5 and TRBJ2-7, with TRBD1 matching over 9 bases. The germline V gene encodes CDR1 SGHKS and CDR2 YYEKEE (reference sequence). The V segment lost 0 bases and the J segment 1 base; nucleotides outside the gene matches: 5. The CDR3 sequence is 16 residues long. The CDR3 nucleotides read TGTGCCAGCAGCTTGGGCGGGACAGGGTTGTCCTACGAGCAGTACTTC. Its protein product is CASSLGGTGLSYEQYF. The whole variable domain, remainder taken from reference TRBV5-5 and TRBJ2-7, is DAGVTQSPTHLIKTRGQQVTLRCSPISGHKSVSWYQQVLGQGPQFIFQYYEKEERGRGNFPDRFSARQFPNYSSELNVNALLLGDSALYLCASSLGGTGLSYEQYFGPGTRLTVT.

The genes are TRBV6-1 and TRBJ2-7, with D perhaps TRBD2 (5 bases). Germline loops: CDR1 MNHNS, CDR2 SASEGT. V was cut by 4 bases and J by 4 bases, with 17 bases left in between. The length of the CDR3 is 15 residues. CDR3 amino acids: CASSGQRVGSYEQYF. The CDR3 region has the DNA TGTGCCAGCAGTGGCCAACGGGTAGGGAGTTACGAGCAGTACTTC.

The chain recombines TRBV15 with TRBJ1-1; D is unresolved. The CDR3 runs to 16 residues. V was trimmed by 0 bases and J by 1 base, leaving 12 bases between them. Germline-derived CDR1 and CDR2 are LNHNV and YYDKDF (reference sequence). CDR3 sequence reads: CATSRDVRLTNTEAFF. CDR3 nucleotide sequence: TGTGCCACCAGCAGAGATGTCAGATTAACGAACACTGAAGCTTTCTTT.

DNA for the CDR3: TGTGCCAGCAGCGTAACAGCCGAGACAGGGAGAAGCACCGGGGAGCTGTTTTTT. Its protein product is CASSVTAETGRSTGELFF. The J gene is TRBJ2-2, the V gene TRBV9, with TRBD1 identical over 7 bases. Germline V gene data show CDR1 as SGDLS and CDR2 as YYNGEE. There are 18 residues in the CDR3. The V and J ends lost 1 base and 4 bases, in that order; junction bases with no gene match: 13. The full variable domain, its missing parts supplied by reference TRBV9 and TRBJ2-2, is DSGVTQTPKHLITATGQRVTLRCSPRSGDLSVYWYQQSLDQGLQFLIQYYNGEERAKGNILERFSAQQFPDLHSELNLSSLELGDSALYFCASSVTAETGRSTGELFFGEGSRLTVL.

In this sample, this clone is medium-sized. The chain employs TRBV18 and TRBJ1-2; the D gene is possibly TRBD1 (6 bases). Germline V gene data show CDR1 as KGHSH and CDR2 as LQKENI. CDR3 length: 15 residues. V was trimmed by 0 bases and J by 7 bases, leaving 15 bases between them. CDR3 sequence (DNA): TGTGCCAGCTCACCACCGGAGTCTGCCAGGGGTGGCTACACCTTC. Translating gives CASSPPESARGGYTF.

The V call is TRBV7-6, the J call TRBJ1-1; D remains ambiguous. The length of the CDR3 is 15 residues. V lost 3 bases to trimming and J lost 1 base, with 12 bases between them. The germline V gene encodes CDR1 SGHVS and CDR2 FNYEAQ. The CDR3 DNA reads TGTGCCAGCAGCTTTGGTTGGGATGGGAACACTGAAGCTTTCTTT. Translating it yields CASSFGWDGNTEAFF.

The DNA of the CDR3 is TGTGCCAGCAGTTACTTGGGACACCTCAAAGAGACCCAGTACTTC. Amino acids: CASSYLGHLKETQYF. This sequence joins TRBV6-6 and TRBJ2-5, with TRBD1 as a possible D gene (6 bases). The germline CDR1 and CDR2 sequences are MNHNY and SVGAGI (reference sequence). V was shortened by 1 base and J by 3 bases, with 12 bases between the two germline ends. This CDR3 has 15 amino acids.

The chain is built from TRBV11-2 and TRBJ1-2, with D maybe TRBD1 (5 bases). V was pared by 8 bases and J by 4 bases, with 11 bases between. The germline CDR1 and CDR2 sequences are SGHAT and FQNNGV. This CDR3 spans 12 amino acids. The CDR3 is CASQGGGYGYTF. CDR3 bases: TGTGCCAGCCAGGGCGGTGGCTATGGCTACACCTTC.

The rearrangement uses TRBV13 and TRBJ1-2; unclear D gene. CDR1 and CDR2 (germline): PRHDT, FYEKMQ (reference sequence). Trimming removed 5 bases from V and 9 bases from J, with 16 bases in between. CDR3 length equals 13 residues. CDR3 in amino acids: CASSLTFYESYTF. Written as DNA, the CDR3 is TGTGCCAGCAGCCTAACTTTTTATGAGAGCTACACCTTC. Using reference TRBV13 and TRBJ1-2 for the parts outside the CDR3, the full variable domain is AAGVIQSPRHLIKEKRETATLKCYPIPRHDTVYWYQQGPGQDPQFLISFYEKMQSDKGSIPDRFSAQQFSDYHSELNMSSLELGDSALYFCASSLTFYESYTFGSGTRLTVV.